This T cell receptor (beta chain) originates from a study of blood T cell repertoires in COVID-19. Study information: Collection of acute and convalescent COVID-19 samples took place in the United States, Italy and Spain.

Source study methods: The authors estimated nucleated cell counts from reference gene primer amplification. Sequencing used immunoSEQ multiplex PCR; TCRdb keeps in-frame clones, though not all of them. V, J and clone size were drawn from that table, and D and trimming were deduced from the DNA. The table includes 180,000 or so clones, more than 75% detected once. Enrolled through a virtual design, the participants were between 18 and 89 years of age and came from under 30 US areas. Categorization into cohorts depended on clinical history that participants reported. The specimen was PBMCs or T cells enriched from blood (not recorded which). This TCR was sampled from a woman under 40 who had recovered from COVID-19.

The DNA of the CDR3 is TGTGCCAGCAGTTCCCCTACGGGACTAGTGGTTGGTGAGCAGTTCTTC. Its translation: CASSSPTGLVVGEQFF. V is TRBV28 and J is TRBJ2-1; 8 nucleotides agree with TRBD2. The CDR3 length is 16 residues. Germline V gene sequence: CDR1 MDHEN, CDR2 SYDVKM. After removal of 4 bases from V and 9 bases from J, the junction contained 14 bases not matched to a gene.